These T cell receptor beta chains were read from a single sample in a study of human thymus T cells. Sequencing used immunoSEQ multiplex PCR; TCRdb keeps in-frame clones, though not all of them. The profile shows some 40,000 clones, 94% of them singletons. The sequenced sample was blood. These receptors all come from a boy younger than two with a congenital heart defect but otherwise immunologically healthy. CDR3s include the opening cysteine and the closing phenylalanine or tryptophan. The D gene is left open where the match is weak. Only some rows state a clone size, as once, few, many or a class for expanded clones.

CDR3aa,CDR3nt,abundance,v_gene,j_gene,d_gene
CASTPDRGYEQYF,TGTGCCAGTACGCCGGACAGGGGCTACGAGCAGTACTTC,.,TRBV19,TRBJ2-7,TRBD1
CASSLQVETDTQYF,TGTGCCAGCAGCTTACAGGTAGAAACAGATACGCAGTATTTT,.,TRBV11-2,TRBJ2-3,.
CASSQGEGRSDIQYF,TGCGCCAGCAGCCAAGGGGAGGGACGTTCAGACATTCAGTACTTC,.,TRBV4-3,TRBJ2-4,TRBD2
CASRPGTGDTGELFF,TGTGCCAGCAGGCCCGGGACAGGGGACACCGGGGAGCTGTTTTTT,.,TRBV7-9,TRBJ2-2,TRBD1
CASSVDPISEQFF,TGTGCCAGCAGCGTAGACCCCATCAGTGAGCAGTTCTTC,.,TRBV9,TRBJ2-1,.
CASRDNSYEQYF,TGCGCCAGCAGGGACAACTCCTACGAGCAGTACTTC,.,TRBV23-1,TRBJ2-7,.
CASSLGGVGSPLHF,TGTGCCAGCAGCTTGGGGGGTGTCGGGTCACCCCTCCACTTT,.,TRBV11-3,TRBJ1-6,.
CASGLRGISYEQYF,TGTGCCAGCGGATTACGGGGCATCTCCTACGAGCAGTACTTC,.,TRBV7-2,TRBJ2-7,.
CASSQDRTSGYGDTF,TGCGCCAGCAGCCAAGATCGTACGAGTGGCTATGGGGACACCTTC,.,TRBV4-1,TRBJ1-2,.
CASSPVKIVQETQYF,TGCGCCAGCAGCCCGGTGAAAATTGTCCAAGAGACCCAGTACTTC,.,TRBV4-1,TRBJ2-5,.
CASRPPAVNEQFF,TGTGCCAGCAGGCCCCCAGCGGTAAATGAGCAGTTCTTC,.,TRBV2,TRBJ2-1,.
CAWSVSRTEAFF,TGTGCCTGGAGTGTATCTCGGACTGAAGCTTTCTTT,few,TRBV30,TRBJ1-1,.
CASTLPTEAFF,TGTGCCAGCACTCTCCCCACTGAAGCTTTCTTT,.,TRBV25-1,TRBJ1-1,.
CASSKKTRDIMGEKLFF,TGTGCCAGTAGTAAAAAGACCCGGGACATTATGGGGGAAAAACTGTTTTTT,.,TRBV19,TRBJ1-4,.
CAISEAPGTSGGANEQFF,TGTGCCATCAGTGAGGCCCCTGGGACTAGCGGGGGGGCGAATGAGCAGTTCTTC,.,TRBV10-3,TRBJ2-1,TRBD2
CASSLDPTVGNTIYF,TGTGCCAGCAGCTTGGATCCCACCGTCGGAAACACCATATATTTT,.,TRBV5-4,TRBJ1-3,.
CASSQGNSPLHF,TGTGCCAGCAGCCAAGGGAATTCACCCCTCCACTTT,.,TRBV14,TRBJ1-6,.
CASSIETAPGELFF,TGTGCCAGTAGTATTGAGACTGCCCCAGGGGAGCTGTTTTTT,.,TRBV19,TRBJ2-2,.
CASSQGGNGYTF,TGCGCCAGCAGCCAAGGGGGGAACGGCTACACCTTC,.,TRBV4-3,TRBJ1-2,.
CASSLGGAYGYTF,TGTGCCAGCAGCTTGGGGGGGGCGTATGGCTACACCTTC,.,TRBV5-4,TRBJ1-2,.
CASSLGFDGGELFF,TGTGCCAGCAGTTTAGGGTTCGATGGCGGGGAGCTGTTTTTT,.,TRBV27,TRBJ2-2,.
CASSLRTGHGHTF,TGCGCCAGCAGCTTGAGGACAGGGCATGGCCACACCTTC,.,TRBV5-1,TRBJ1-2,TRBD1
CASSSTGERQPQHF,TGTGCCAGCAGTTCGACAGGTGAGCGTCAGCCCCAGCATTTT,.,TRBV2,TRBJ1-5,.
CATSRDGGNQPQHF,TGTGCCACCAGCAGAGATGGGGGCAATCAGCCCCAGCATTTT,.,TRBV15,TRBJ1-5,.
CASSIRGQVKGTDTQYF,TGTGCCAGTAGTATCCGGGGACAGGTAAAAGGCACAGATACGCAGTATTTT,.,TRBV19,TRBJ2-3,TRBD1
CASSLGQGAHEQYF,TGTGCCAGCAGCCTCGGACAGGGGGCACACGAGCAGTACTTC,.,TRBV4-2,TRBJ2-7,TRBD1
CAFHTGPGELFF,TGTGCCTTTCATACGGGACCCGGGGAGCTGTTTTTT,.,TRBV30,TRBJ2-2,.
CASSPHVNTEAFF,TGTGCCAGCAGCCCCCACGTGAACACTGAAGCTTTCTTT,.,TRBV6-5,TRBJ1-1,.
CASSMGGDYGYTF,TGTGCCAGTAGTATGGGTGGGGACTATGGCTACACCTTC,few,TRBV19,TRBJ1-2,.
CASSPHKNTEAFF,TGTGCCAGCAGCCCACACAAGAACACTGAAGCTTTCTTT,.,TRBV7-9,TRBJ1-1,.
CASSLASGGNYEQYF,TGTGCCAGCAGCTTAGCTAGCGGGGGAAATTACGAGCAGTACTTC,.,TRBV7-2,TRBJ2-7,TRBD2
CASSFGLNTEAFF,TGTGCCAGCAGCTTTGGGTTGAACACTGAAGCTTTCTTT,few,TRBV7-3,TRBJ1-1,.
CASSDPTGTGNYEQYF,TGTGCCAGCAGCGACCCCACCGGGACAGGCAACTACGAGCAGTACTTC,.,TRBV2,TRBJ2-7,TRBD1
CASSLAGGRTDTQYF,TGTGCCAGCTCCCTAGCGGGGGGGAGGACAGATACGCAGTATTTT,.,TRBV5-4,TRBJ2-3,TRBD2
CASSQDGLKARLNYGYTF,TGTGCCAGCAGCCAAGATGGCCTTAAGGCCAGGCTAAACTATGGCTACACCTTC,.,TRBV4-2,TRBJ1-2,.
CASSLAVGGVETQYF,TGCGCCAGCAGCTTGGCCGTAGGGGGCGTGGAGACCCAGTACTTC,.,TRBV5-1,TRBJ2-5,TRBD1
CAISDPRAGSGNTIYF,TGTGCCATCAGTGACCCTCGGGCAGGCTCTGGAAACACCATATATTTT,.,TRBV10-3,TRBJ1-3,.
CASSFEYTSTDTQYF,TGCGCCAGCAGCTTCGAGTACACTAGCACAGATACGCAGTATTTT,once,TRBV5-1,TRBJ2-3,.
CASSGFSEAFF,TGCGCCAGCAGCGGGTTCAGTGAAGCTTTCTTT,few,TRBV5-1,TRBJ1-1,.
CASSLLARSRTGELFF,TGTGCCAGCAGCCTCCTGGCAAGGTCGAGGACCGGGGAGCTGTTTTTT,.,TRBV2,TRBJ2-2,.
CASSLNPTGNTIYF,TGTGCCAGCAGTTTAAATCCGACTGGAAACACCATATATTTT,.,TRBV28,TRBJ1-3,.
CASRALNTEAFF,TGTGCCAGCAGGGCACTGAACACTGAAGCTTTCTTT,.,TRBV6-6,TRBJ1-1,.
CASVPSEGDRETYEQYF,TGCGCCAGCGTACCCTCAGAGGGTGACAGGGAGACCTACGAGCAGTACTTC,.,TRBV10-2,TRBJ2-7,TRBD1
CASSLGTVGYTF,TGTGCCAGCAGCTTAGGGACGGTCGGCTACACCTTC,.,TRBV7-9,TRBJ1-2,.
CASSNQVGGAGYTF,TGTGCCAGCAGCAATCAGGTTGGGGGGGCTGGCTACACCTTC,.,TRBV7-2,TRBJ1-2,.
CASSQGDFQETQYF,TGTGCCAGCAGCCAGGGTGATTTCCAAGAGACCCAGTACTTC,.,TRBV11-1,TRBJ2-5,.